This passage covers 30 T cell receptor beta chains from one sample sequenced in a study of blood T cell repertoires in COVID-19. This table comes from immunoSEQ multiplex PCR, and its TCRdb copy is limited to in-frame clones, with some not included. The sample has some 150,000 clones, roughly 84% seen once. Sequencing was done on a sample of PBMCs or T cells enriched from blood (not recorded which). These receptors all come from a human donor with acute COVID-19. The donor label of this sample is uncertain.

The chain carries TRBV2 and TRBJ1-3, with a weak D call TRBD1 (5 bases). The CDR3 is made up of 13 amino acids. Between the trimmed V and J ends, which lost 3 bases and 4 bases, there was a span of 7 bases. The germline gives CDR1 SNHLY, CDR2 FYNNEI. DNA for the CDR3: TGTGCCAGCAGTGACAGGGTAGGAAACACCATATATTTT. Protein sequence: CASSDRVGNTIYF.

The chain couples TRBV5-4 to TRBJ2-2; D is possibly TRBD1 (6 bases). There are 15 residues in the CDR3. Germline-derived CDR1 and CDR2 are SGHNT and YYREEE (reference sequence). V lost 3 bases, J lost 5 bases, and 14 bases lay in between. This CDR3 is CASSSYRASTGELFF. CDR3 nucleotides: TGTGCCAGCAGCTCCTACAGGGCGTCAACCGGGGAGCTGTTTTTT.

This clone was seen a single time. The chain employs TRBV28 and TRBJ1-5, with D possibly being TRBD1 (5 bases). The CDR3 is made up of 13 amino acids. CDR1 is MDHEN and CDR2 is SYDVKM in the germline V gene. Trimming removed 10 bases from V and 5 bases from J, with 15 bases in between. CDR3 residues: CATATGGDQPQHF. CDR3 coding DNA: TGTGCCACCGCTACCGGAGGGGATCAGCCCCAGCATTTT.

V is TRBV7-2 and J is TRBJ2-7; no firm D call. From germline, CDR1 is SGHTA and CDR2 FQGNSA. The CDR3 has 14 residues. V was pared by 3 bases and J by 2 bases, with 11 bases between. CDR3 amino acids: CASSFQAFTYEQYF. The CDR3 coding sequence is TGTGCCAGCAGCTTTCAGGCCTTTACCTACGAGCAGTACTTC.

The chain joins TRBV4-3 to TRBJ2-3, with 8 bases identical to TRBD2. Per germline, CDR1 LGHNA and CDR2 YSLEER. The CDR3 is 19 amino acids. With 0 bases clipped from V and 0 bases from J, the junction kept 11 bases outside the gene matches. The CDR3 DNA sequence: TGCGCCAGCAGCCAAGAAAGGAGCGGGGGTCGCTATAGCACAGATACGCAGTATTTT. It translates to CASSQERSGGRYSTDTQYF.

The CDR3 protein is CASSYRDRGYGYTF. The CDR3 nucleotides are TGTGCCAGCAGTTACCGGGACAGGGGATATGGCTACACCTTC. The chain uses TRBV6-5 and TRBJ1-2, with 10 nucleotides matching TRBD1. The CDR3 runs to 14 residues. Germline CDR1 reads MNHEY; CDR2 reads SVGAGI. V lost 2 bases and J lost 5; bases outside the gene matches: 2.

The chain uses TRBV7-9 and TRBJ1-6; D gene uncertain. The V gene lost 5 bases and the J gene lost 6 bases, with 17 bases spanning the gap. Germline loops: CDR1 SEHNR, CDR2 FQNEAQ (reference sequence). This CDR3 contains 16 residues. Here the CDR3 reads CASSPLAASRNSPLHF. The CDR3 DNA sequence: TGTGCCAGCAGCCCCTTAGCCGCCAGTCGTAATTCACCCCTCCACTTT.

The chain joins TRBV13 to TRBJ1-2; D remains ambiguous. This CDR3 region has 12 residues. The V gene's germline CDR1 is PRHDT and CDR2 FYEKMQ (reference sequence). The ends were cut back, 4 bases at V and 6 bases at J, with 9 bases in the middle. The CDR3 sequence is CASSSSLDGYTF. Written as DNA, the CDR3 is TGTGCCAGCAGCTCCTCCCTAGATGGCTACACCTTC.

The genes are TRBV5-1 and TRBJ2-7; D perhaps matches TRBD1 (6 bases). CDR3 length: 13 residues. V lost 1 base and J lost 5, with 10 bases in between. The germline CDR1 and CDR2 sequences are SGHRS and YFSETQ. CDR3 residues: CASSLTTGNEQYF. The CDR3 region has the DNA TGCGCCAGCAGCTTGACCACAGGGAACGAGCAGTACTTC.

CDR3 DNA: TGTGCCAGCTCCGGATCATTGGAGAATGAAAAACTGTTTTTT. This gives the protein CASSGSLENEKLFF. The chain combines TRBV18 with TRBJ1-4; D not certain. The V gene's germline CDR1 is KGHSH and CDR2 LQKENI. The length of the CDR3 is 14 residues. V was pared by 6 bases and J by 5 bases, with 13 bases between.

The chain links TRBV6-2 or TRBV6-3 to TRBJ1-6; 11 bases fit TRBD1. The germline V gene has CDR1 MNHEY and CDR2 SVGEGT. The CDR3 runs 14 residues. Germline trimming cut 2 bases from V and 9 bases from J; bases unmatched to any gene: 0. DNA for the CDR3: TGTGCCAGCAGTTACGGGACAGGGGGTTCACCCCTCCACTTT. This translates into CASSYGTGGSPLHF.

The V and J genes are TRBV5-1 and TRBJ2-1, with 15 bases that match TRBD2. The CDR3 has 17 amino acids. From germline, CDR1 is SGHRS and CDR2 YFSETQ. After removal of 2 bases from V and 6 bases from J, the junction contained 6 bases not matched to a gene. The DNA of the CDR3 is TGCGCCAGCAGCTTCGGGACTAGCGGGGGGAGAGGCAATGAGCAGTTCTTC. It specifies CASSFGTSGGRGNEQFF.

This rearrangement joins TRBV30 to TRBJ1-2; a weak D match, TRBD1 (5 bases). V lost 0 bases and J 7 bases, leaving 12 bases between the germline ends. The CDR3 loop spans 13 amino acids. CDR1 and CDR2 from the germline V gene are GTSNPN and SVGIG (reference sequence). CDR3 DNA sequence: TGTGCCTGGAGTGTAATGGGGGGATCTGGCTACACCTTC. This encodes CAWSVMGGSGYTF.

This clone came up a few times. The rearrangement links TRBV7-3 to TRBJ1-2; a weak D match, TRBD1 (5 bases). This CDR3 is built from 13 residues. Germline values: CDR1 SGHTA, CDR2 FQGTGA. The ends were cut back, 7 bases at V and 4 bases at J, with 13 bases in the middle. CDR3 region: CASTPQGPYGYTF. CDR3 nucleotides: TGTGCCAGCACCCCCCAGGGCCCCTATGGCTACACCTTC. Looking up the rest from reference TRBV7-3 and TRBJ1-2 gives the full variable domain: GAGVSQTPSNKVTEKGKYVELRCDPISGHTALYWYRQSLGQGPEFLIYFQGTGAADDSGLPNDRFFAVRPEGSVSTLKIQRTERGDSAVYLCASTPQGPYGYTFGSGTRLTVV.

The rearrangement joins TRBV12-3 or TRBV12-4 to TRBJ2-1, with 8 bases lining up with TRBD1. V trimming: 3 bases; J trimming: 6 bases; junction bases outside the gene matches: 1. CDR3 length equals 13 residues. The CDR3 DNA reads as TGTGCCAGCAGTTTGGGGACAGGCAATGAGCAGTTCTTC. As protein: CASSLGTGNEQFF.

The chain recombines TRBV4-1 with TRBJ1-3; possible D gene TRBD1, 5 bases. Germline-derived CDR1 and CDR2 are MGHRA and YSYEKL. This CDR3 contains 14 residues. Trimming removed 2 bases at V and 2 bases at J, with 7 bases between. The chain's CDR3 is CASSQRGTGNTIYF. CDR3 coding DNA: TGCGCCAGCAGCCAAAGGGGAACTGGAAACACCATATATTTT.

V usage is TRBV30 and J usage is TRBJ2-2; D possibly corresponds to TRBD1 (6 bases). Per the germline V gene, CDR1 is GTSNPN and CDR2 is SVGIG (reference sequence). Trimming stripped 4 bases from V and 4 bases from J, with 10 bases between. The CDR3 contains 13 residues. The CDR3 is CAWTGAITGELFF. CDR3 coding DNA: TGTGCCTGGACAGGGGCCATCACCGGGGAGCTGTTTTTT.

The rearrangement uses TRBV27 and TRBJ2-1; 8 nucleotides agree with TRBD1. CDR1 is MNHEY, CDR2 SMNVEV, per germline (reference sequence). V trimming: 5 bases; J trimming: 7 bases; junction bases outside the gene matches: 4. The CDR3 spans 13 residues. The CDR3 is CASSPQGGNEQFF. CDR3 coding DNA: TGTGCCAGCAGTCCACAGGGGGGTAATGAGCAGTTCTTC.

The V gene is TRBV9, the J gene TRBJ1-2; a weak D match, TRBD1 (6 bases). V was pared by 5 bases and J by 2 bases, with 13 bases between. This CDR3 region has 14 residues. Germline-derived CDR1 and CDR2 are SGDLS and YYNGEE. The CDR3 protein is CASSRRGFNYGYTF. The CDR3 DNA reads TGTGCCAGCAGTCGCAGGGGTTTCAACTATGGCTACACCTTC. Drawing the rest from reference TRBV9 and TRBJ1-2, the complete variable domain is DSGVTQTPKHLITATGQRVTLRCSPRSGDLSVYWYQQSLDQGLQFLIQYYNGEERAKGNILERFSAQQFPDLHSELNLSSLELGDSALYFCASSRRGFNYGYTFGSGTRLTVV.

The chain couples TRBV18 to TRBJ1-5; D possibly corresponds to TRBD1 (5 bases). Looked up from germline, CDR1 is KGHSH and CDR2 is LQKENI. The germline V and J ends were trimmed by 3 bases and 6 bases, with 12 bases remaining between them. This CDR3 spans 14 amino acids. The CDR3 sequence is CASSPGQGPQPQHF. The CDR3 DNA reads TGTGCCAGCTCACCCGGGCAGGGCCCTCAGCCCCAGCATTTT.

J is TRBJ2-7 and V is TRBV30, with 10 bases identical to TRBD1. This CDR3 comprises 12 residues. CDR1 is GTSNPN and CDR2 is SVGIG in the germline V gene (reference sequence). J was trimmed by 6 bases and V by 6 bases; bases with no gene match: 5. The DNA of the CDR3 is TGTGCCTGTTCGACAGGGGGCAGCGAGCAGTACTTC. This encodes CACSTGGSEQYF.

This clone showed up just once. J is TRBJ1-1 and V is TRBV7-2; 8 nucleotides match TRBD1. This CDR3 comprises 13 residues. CDR1 is SGHTA, CDR2 FQGNSA, per germline. J was trimmed by 6 bases and V by 3 bases; bases with no gene match: 3. CDR3: CASSFDRGSEAFF. In nucleotides, the CDR3 is TGTGCCAGCAGCTTCGACAGGGGTTCTGAAGCTTTCTTT.

The CDR3 DNA follows: TGCGCCAGCAGCCAAGACCGGGGGTATGGCTACACCTTC. The encoded protein is CASSQDRGYGYTF. The genes are TRBV4-3 and TRBJ1-2; a possible D gene is TRBD1 (5 bases). The length of the CDR3 is 13 residues. V shed 0 bases and J shed 5 bases, with 7 bases lying between them. Germline V gene lookup returns CDR1 LGHNA and CDR2 YSLEER.

The chain employs TRBV19 and TRBJ1-4; D might be TRBD1 (6 bases). CDR3 size: 14 residues. V was clipped by 4 bases and J by 3 bases, with 9 bases between them. CDR1 LNHDA and CDR2 SQIVND come from the germline V gene (reference sequence). The CDR3 sequence is CASSRTASNEKLFF. The CDR3 coding sequence is TGTGCCAGTAGTAGGACAGCGTCTAATGAAAAACTGTTTTTT.

This clone was seen once. The chain links TRBV11-3 to TRBJ1-1; a weak D match, TRBD1 (6 bases). Germline CDR1 is SGHNT and CDR2 is YENEEA. The CDR3 has 12 residues. Trimming cost V 3 bases and J 8 bases, with 10 bases left between them. The CDR3: CASSFKDREAFF. Here the CDR3 DNA reads TGTGCCAGCAGCTTCAAGGACAGAGAAGCTTTCTTT.

The chain recombines TRBV29-1 with TRBJ2-3, with a weak D call TRBD2 (5 bases). Germline CDR1 SQVTM, CDR2 ANQGSEA. Trimming took 2 bases from V and 2 from J, leaving 14 bases between them. The CDR3 has 15 residues. The CDR3: CSVEPVGVFTDTQYF. The CDR3 nucleotides are TGCAGCGTTGAACCCGTGGGAGTTTTCACAGATACGCAGTATTTT.

Notes on this clone: Additional DNA sequences in this sample encode the identical CDR3. This chain uses TRBV19 with TRBJ2-3, with 9 bases aligning to TRBD1. Germline V lookup: CDR1 LNHDA, CDR2 SQIVND (reference sequence). CDR3 length: 14 residues. J was trimmed by 3 bases and V by 6 bases; bases with no gene match: 4. The chain's CDR3 is CASSDRGGTDTQYF. CDR3 bases: TGTGCCAGTAGCGACAGGGGGGGGACAGATACGCAGTATTTT.

This clone showed up just once. CDR3 DNA: TGCGCCAGCAGCCAAGATTGGGGCCTCTACGAGCAGTACTTC. Protein sequence: CASSQDWGLYEQYF. The gene calls are TRBV4-3 and TRBJ2-7; D perhaps matches TRBD1 (5 bases). The CDR3 runs 14 residues. Germline loops: CDR1 LGHNA, CDR2 YSLEER. Trimming removed 0 bases at V and 3 bases at J, with 9 bases between.

The chain joins TRBV9 to TRBJ2-1; perhaps TRBD1 as D (5 bases). The CDR3 is 15 amino acids. Trimming cost V 0 bases and J 9 bases, with 16 bases left between them. Germline CDR1 SGDLS, CDR2 YYNGEE. This CDR3 is CASSVGQALRGEQFF. The CDR3 DNA sequence: TGTGCCAGCAGCGTAGGCCAGGCGCTTAGGGGTGAGCAGTTCTTC.

The chain recombines TRBV11-2 with TRBJ2-7; no clear D gene. The CDR3 consists of 12 residues. Trimming removed 2 bases from V and 3 bases from J, with 5 bases in between. Germline V gives CDR1 SGHAT, CDR2 FQNNGV. CDR3 bases: TGTGCCAGCAGCTTATCCCTCTACGAGCAGTACTTC. This codes for CASSLSLYEQYF. The entire variable domain, with the rest obtained from reference TRBV11-2 and TRBJ2-7, is as follows: EAGVAQSPRYKIIEKRQSVAFWCNPISGHATLYWYQQILGQGPKLLIQFQNNGVVDDSQLPKDRFSAERLKGVDSTLKIQPAKLEDSAVYLCASSLSLYEQYFGPGTRLTVT.